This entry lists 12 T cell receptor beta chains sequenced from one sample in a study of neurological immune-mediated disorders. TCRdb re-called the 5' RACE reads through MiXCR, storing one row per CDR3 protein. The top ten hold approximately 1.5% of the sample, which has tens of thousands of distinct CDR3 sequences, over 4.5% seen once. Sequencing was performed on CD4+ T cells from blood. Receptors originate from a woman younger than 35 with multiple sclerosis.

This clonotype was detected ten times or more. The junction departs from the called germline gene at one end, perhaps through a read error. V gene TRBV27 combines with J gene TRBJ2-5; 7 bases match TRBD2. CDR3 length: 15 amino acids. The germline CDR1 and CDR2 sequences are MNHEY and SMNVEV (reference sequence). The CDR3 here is CVSSNWAGVVETQYF. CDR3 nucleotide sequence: TGTGTCAGCAGTAATTGGGCGGGAGTTGTTGAGACCCAGTACTTC.

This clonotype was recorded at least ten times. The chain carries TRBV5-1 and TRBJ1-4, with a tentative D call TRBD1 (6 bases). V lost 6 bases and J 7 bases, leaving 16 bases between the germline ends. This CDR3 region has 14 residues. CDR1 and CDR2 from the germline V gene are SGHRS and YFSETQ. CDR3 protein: CASTANTGSEKLFF. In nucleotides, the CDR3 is TGCGCCAGCACCGCCAATACAGGGAGTGAAAAACTGTTTTTT.

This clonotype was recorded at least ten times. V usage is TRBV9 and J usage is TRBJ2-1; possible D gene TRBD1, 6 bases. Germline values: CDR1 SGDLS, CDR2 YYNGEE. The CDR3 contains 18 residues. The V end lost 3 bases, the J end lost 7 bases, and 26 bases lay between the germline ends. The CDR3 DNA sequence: TGTGCCAGCAGCGCAACTGTTAGGTCGGGGACATGGGCGAATGAGCAGTTCTTC. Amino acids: CASSATVRSGTWANEQFF.

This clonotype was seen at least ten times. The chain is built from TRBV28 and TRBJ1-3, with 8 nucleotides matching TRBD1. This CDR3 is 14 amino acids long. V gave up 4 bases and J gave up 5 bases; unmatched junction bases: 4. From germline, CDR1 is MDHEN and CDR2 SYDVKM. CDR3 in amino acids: CASSYRDRRNTIYF. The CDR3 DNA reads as TGTGCCAGCAGTTACCGGGACAGGAGAAACACCATATATTTT. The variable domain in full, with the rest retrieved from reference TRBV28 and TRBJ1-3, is DVKVTQSSRYLVKRTGEKVFLECVQDMDHENMFWYRQDPGLGLRLIYFSYDVKMKEKGDIPEGYSVSREKKERFSLILESASTNQTSMYLCASSYRDRRNTIYFGEGSWLTVV.

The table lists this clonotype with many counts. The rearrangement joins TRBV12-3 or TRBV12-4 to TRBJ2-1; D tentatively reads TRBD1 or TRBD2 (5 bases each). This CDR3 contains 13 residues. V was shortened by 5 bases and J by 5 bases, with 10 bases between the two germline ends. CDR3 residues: CASSPGTNNEQFF. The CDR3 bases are TGTGCCAGCAGTCCTGGGACCAACAATGAGCAGTTCTTC.

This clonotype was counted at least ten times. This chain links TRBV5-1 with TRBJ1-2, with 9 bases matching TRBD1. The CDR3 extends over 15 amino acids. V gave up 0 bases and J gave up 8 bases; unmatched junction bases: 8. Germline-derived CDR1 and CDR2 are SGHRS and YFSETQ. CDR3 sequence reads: CASSLGRTGEGGYTF. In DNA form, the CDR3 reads TGCGCCAGCAGCTTGGGGAGGACAGGGGAAGGCGGCTACACCTTC.

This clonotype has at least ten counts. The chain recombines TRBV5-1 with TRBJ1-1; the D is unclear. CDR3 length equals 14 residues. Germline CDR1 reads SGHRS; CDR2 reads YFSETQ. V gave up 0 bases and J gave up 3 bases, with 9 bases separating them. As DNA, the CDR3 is TGCGCCAGCAGCTTGGAGGCAGGTTACACTGAAGCTTTCTTT. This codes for CASSLEAGYTEAFF.

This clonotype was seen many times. CDR3: CAIRAFTGSYGYTF. The CDR3, as DNA: TGTGCCATCAGAGCCTTTACAGGGAGCTATGGCTACACCTTC. This rearrangement joins TRBV10-3 to TRBJ1-2; D is possibly TRBD1 (6 bases). V was trimmed by 6 bases and J by 4 bases, leaving 15 bases between them. CDR1 and CDR2 from the germline V gene are ENHRY and SYGVKD. The CDR3 is 14 residues long.

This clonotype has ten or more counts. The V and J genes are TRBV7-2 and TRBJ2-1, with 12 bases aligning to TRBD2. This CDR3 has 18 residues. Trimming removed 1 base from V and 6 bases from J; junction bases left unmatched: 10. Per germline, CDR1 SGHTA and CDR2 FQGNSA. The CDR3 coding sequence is TGTGCCAGCAGCTTAGTAGCCCTACTAGCGGGAGGTCCCAATGAGCAGTTCTTC. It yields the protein CASSLVALLAGGPNEQFF.

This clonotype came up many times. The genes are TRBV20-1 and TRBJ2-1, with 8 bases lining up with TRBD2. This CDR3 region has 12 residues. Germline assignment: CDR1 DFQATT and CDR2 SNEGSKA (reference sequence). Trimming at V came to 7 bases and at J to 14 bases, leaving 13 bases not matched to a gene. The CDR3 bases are TGCAGTGTAGCGGGACCGAACCCCTATAAGTTCTTC. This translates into CSVAGPNPYKFF.

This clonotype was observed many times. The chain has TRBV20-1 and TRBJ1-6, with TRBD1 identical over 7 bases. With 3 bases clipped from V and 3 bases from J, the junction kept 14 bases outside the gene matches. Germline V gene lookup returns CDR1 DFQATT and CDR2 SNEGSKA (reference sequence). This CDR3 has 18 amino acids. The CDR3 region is CSASIIQGKSSYNSPLHF. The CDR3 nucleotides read TGCAGTGCTAGTATAATACAGGGGAAAAGTAGCTATAATTCACCCCTCCACTTT.

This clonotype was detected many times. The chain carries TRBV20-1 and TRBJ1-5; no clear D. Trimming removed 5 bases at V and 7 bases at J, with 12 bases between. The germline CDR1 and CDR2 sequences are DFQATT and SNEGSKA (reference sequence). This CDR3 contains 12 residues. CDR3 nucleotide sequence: TGCAGTGCTTACACTGGGAAGCAGCCCCAGCATTTT. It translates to CSAYTGKQPQHF.